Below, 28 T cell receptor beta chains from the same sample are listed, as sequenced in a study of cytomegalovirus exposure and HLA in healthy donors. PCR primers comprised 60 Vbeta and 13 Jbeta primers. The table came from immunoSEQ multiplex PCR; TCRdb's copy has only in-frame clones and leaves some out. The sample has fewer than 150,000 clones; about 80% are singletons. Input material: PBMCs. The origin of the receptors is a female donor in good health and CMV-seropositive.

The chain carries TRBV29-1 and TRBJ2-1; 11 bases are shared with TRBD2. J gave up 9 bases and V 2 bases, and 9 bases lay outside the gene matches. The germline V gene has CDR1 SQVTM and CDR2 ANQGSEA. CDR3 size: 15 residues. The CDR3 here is CSVESLAGGRGEQFF. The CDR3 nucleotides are TGCAGCGTTGAATCCCTAGCGGGGGGACGGGGTGAGCAGTTCTTC.

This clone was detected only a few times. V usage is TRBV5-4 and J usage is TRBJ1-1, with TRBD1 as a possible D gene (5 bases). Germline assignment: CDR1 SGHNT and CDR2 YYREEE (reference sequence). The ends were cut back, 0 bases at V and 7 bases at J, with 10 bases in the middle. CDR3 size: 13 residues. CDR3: CASSLAGGIEAFF. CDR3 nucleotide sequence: TGTGCCAGCAGCTTGGCCGGGGGTATTGAAGCTTTCTTT.

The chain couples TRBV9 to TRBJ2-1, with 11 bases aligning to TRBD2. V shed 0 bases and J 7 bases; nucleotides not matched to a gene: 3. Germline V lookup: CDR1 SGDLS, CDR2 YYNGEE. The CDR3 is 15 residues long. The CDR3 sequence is CASSVASGGPNEQFF. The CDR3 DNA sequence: TGTGCCAGCAGCGTAGCTAGCGGGGGGCCTAATGAGCAGTTCTTC. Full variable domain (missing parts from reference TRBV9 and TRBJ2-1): DSGVTQTPKHLITATGQRVTLRCSPRSGDLSVYWYQQSLDQGLQFLIQYYNGEERAKGNILERFSAQQFPDLHSELNLSSLELGDSALYFCASSVASGGPNEQFFGPGTRLTVL.

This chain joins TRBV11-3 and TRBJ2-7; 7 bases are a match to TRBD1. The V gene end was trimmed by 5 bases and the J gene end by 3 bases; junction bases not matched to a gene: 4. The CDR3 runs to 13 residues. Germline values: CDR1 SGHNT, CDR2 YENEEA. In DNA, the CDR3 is TGTGCCAGCAGCCAAAGGACAGGCTACGAGCAGTACTTC. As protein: CASSQRTGYEQYF.

The CDR3 sequence is CASSRDSHTEAFF. The CDR3, as DNA: TGTGCCAGCAGCCGGGACAGCCACACTGAAGCTTTCTTT. V and J are TRBV7-2 and TRBJ1-1, with 7 bases lining up with TRBD1. Germline CDR1 SGHTA, CDR2 FQGNSA. V was clipped by 5 bases and J by 3 bases; unmatched bases: 3. This CDR3 is built from 13 residues.

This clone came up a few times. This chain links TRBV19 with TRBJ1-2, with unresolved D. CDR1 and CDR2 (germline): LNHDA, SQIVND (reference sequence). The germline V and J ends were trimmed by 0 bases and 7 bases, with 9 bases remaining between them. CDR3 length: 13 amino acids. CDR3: CASSIDPTGGYTF. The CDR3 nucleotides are TGTGCCAGTAGTATAGATCCCACTGGTGGCTACACCTTC.

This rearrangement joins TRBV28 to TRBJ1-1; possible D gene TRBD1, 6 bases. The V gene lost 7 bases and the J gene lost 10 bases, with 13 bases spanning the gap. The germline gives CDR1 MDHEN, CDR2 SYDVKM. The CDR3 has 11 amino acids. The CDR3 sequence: CASTGVGAAFF. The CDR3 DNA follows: TGTGCCAGCACCGGGGTGGGGGCAGCTTTCTTT.

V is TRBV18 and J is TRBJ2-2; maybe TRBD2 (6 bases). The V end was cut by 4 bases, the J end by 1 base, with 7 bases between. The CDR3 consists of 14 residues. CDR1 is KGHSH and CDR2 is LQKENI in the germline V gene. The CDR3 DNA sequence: TGTGCCAGCTCACGACTAGAGAACACCGGGGAGCTGTTTTTT. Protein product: CASSRLENTGELFF. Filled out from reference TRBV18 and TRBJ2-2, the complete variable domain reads NAGVMQNPRHLVRRRGQEARLRCSPMKGHSHVYWYRQLPEEGLKFMVYLQKENIIDESGMPKERFSAEFPKEGPSILRIQQVVRGDSAAYFCASSRLENTGELFFGEGSRLTVL.

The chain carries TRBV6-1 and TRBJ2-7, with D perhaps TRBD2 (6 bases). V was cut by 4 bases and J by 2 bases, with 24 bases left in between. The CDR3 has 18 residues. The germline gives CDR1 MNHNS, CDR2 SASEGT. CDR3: CASSAFTSGLHQTYEQYF. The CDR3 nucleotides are TGTGCCAGCAGTGCCTTTACCTCTGGACTACACCAGACCTACGAGCAGTACTTC.

CDR3 in amino acids: CASSLDRVKDGANVLTF. The CDR3 coding sequence is TGTGCCAGCAGCTTAGACAGGGTAAAAGATGGGGCCAACGTCCTGACTTTC. This rearrangement joins TRBV5-6 to TRBJ2-6; the match to TRBD1 covers 7 bases. Looked up from germline, CDR1 is SGHDT and CDR2 is YYEEEE. This CDR3 spans 17 amino acids. V lost 2 bases, J lost 3 bases, and 8 bases stayed unmatched. The entire variable domain, with the rest obtained from reference TRBV5-6 and TRBJ2-6, is as follows: DAGVTQSPTHLIKTRGQQVTLRCSPKSGHDTVSWYQQALGQGPQFIFQYYEEEERQRGNFPDRFSGHQFPNYSSELNVNALLLGDSALYLCASSLDRVKDGANVLTFGAGSRLTVL.

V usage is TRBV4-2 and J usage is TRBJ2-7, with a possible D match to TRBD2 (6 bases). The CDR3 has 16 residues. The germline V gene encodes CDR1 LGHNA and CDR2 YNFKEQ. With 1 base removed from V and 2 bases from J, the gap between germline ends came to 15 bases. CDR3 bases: TGTGCCAGCAGCCAAGTTGGTGGTAGCGGAACCTACGAGCAGTACTTC. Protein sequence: CASSQVGGSGTYEQYF.

The CDR3 sequence is CASSLGQTNEAFF. The CDR3 coding sequence is TGTGCCAGCAGCTTGGGCCAGACAAATGAAGCTTTCTTT. V gene TRBV5-5 combines with J gene TRBJ1-1, with D unresolved. CDR1 is SGHKS and CDR2 is YYEKEE in the germline V gene (reference sequence). V shed 0 bases and J shed 7 bases, with 10 bases lying between them. The CDR3 is made up of 13 amino acids.

The CDR3 spells CASSGQYNEQFF. CDR3 DNA sequence: TGCGCCAGCAGCGGACAATACAATGAGCAGTTCTTC. This chain links TRBV5-1 with TRBJ2-1; possible D gene TRBD1, 5 bases. Germline V gives CDR1 SGHRS, CDR2 YFSETQ. V lost 4 bases, J lost 4 bases, and 6 bases lay in between. The CDR3 covers 12 residues.

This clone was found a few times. Here the CDR3 reads CASSVVRAASSYNEQFF. As DNA, the CDR3 is TGTGCCAGCAGCGTAGTAAGAGCGGCGAGCTCCTACAATGAGCAGTTCTTC. The chain employs TRBV9 and TRBJ2-1; D possibly corresponds to TRBD2 (5 bases). The germline V and J ends were trimmed by 0 bases and 0 bases, with 13 bases remaining between them. Germline V CDR1 and CDR2: SGDLS, YYNGEE. This CDR3 region has 17 residues.

CDR3 sequence: CSVVVQGAAETQYF. In nucleotides, the CDR3 is TGCAGCGTCGTCGTGCAGGGGGCGGCAGAGACCCAGTACTTC. The chain employs TRBV29-1 and TRBJ2-5; 8 bases line up with TRBD1. Germline V gene data show CDR1 as SQVTM and CDR2 as ANQGSEA. Trimming at V came to 6 bases and at J to 4 bases, leaving 10 bases not matched to a gene. CDR3 length: 14 amino acids.

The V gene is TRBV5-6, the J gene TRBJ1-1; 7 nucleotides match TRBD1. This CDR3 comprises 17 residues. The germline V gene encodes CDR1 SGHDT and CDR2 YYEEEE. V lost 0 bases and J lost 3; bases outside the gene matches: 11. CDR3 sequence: CASSLDRQGVVYTEAFF. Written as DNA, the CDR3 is TGTGCCAGCAGCTTGGATCGACAGGGAGTGGTTTACACTGAAGCTTTCTTT.

DNA for the CDR3: TGTGCCAGCAGTCCGGACAGGGTTGTGACCCAGTACTTC. Its translation: CASSPDRVVTQYF. This sequence joins TRBV6-5 and TRBJ2-5, with TRBD1 matching 8 bases. This CDR3 has 13 residues. Unmatched junction bases numbered 6, after V lost 5 bases and J lost 7 bases. Germline V gene data show CDR1 as MNHEY and CDR2 as SVGAGI.

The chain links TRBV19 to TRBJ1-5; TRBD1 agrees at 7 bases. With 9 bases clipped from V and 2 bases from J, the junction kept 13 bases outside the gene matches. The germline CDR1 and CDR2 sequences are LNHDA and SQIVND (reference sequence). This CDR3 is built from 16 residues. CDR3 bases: TGTGCCAGCTTACAGGCTCCGGGACAGCGCAATCAGCCCCAGCATTTT. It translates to CASLQAPGQRNQPQHF.

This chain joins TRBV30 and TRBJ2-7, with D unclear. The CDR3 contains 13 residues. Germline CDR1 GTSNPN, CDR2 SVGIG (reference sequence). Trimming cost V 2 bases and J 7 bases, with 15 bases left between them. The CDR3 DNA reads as TGTGCCTGGAGTAAGAAGTATTCCGGGGAGCAGTACTTC. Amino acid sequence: CAWSKKYSGEQYF.

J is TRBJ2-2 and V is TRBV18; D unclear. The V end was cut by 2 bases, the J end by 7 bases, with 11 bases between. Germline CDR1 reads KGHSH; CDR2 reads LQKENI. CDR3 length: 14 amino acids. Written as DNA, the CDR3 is TGTGCCAGCTCACCAGTGAGCGCGGACGGGGAGCTGTTTTTT. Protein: CASSPVSADGELFF.

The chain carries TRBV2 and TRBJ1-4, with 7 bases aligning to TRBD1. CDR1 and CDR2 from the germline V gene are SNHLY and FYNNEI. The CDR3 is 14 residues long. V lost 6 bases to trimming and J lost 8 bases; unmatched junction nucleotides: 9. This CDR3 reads CASRKDRDGEKLFF. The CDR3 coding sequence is TGTGCCAGCAGGAAAGACAGGGACGGAGAAAAACTGTTTTTT.

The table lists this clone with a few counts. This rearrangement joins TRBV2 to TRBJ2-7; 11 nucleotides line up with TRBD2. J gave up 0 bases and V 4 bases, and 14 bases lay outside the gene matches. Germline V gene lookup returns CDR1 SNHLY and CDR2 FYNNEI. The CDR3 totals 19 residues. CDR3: CASSAIPGLAVASSYEQYF. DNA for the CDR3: TGTGCCAGCAGTGCCATTCCGGGACTAGCGGTTGCAAGCTCCTACGAGCAGTACTTC.

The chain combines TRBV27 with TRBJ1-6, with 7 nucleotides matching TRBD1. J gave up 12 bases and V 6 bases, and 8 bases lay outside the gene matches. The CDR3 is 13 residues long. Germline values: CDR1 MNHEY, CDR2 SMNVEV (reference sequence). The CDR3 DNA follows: TGTGCCAGCAGCGAGGACAGGTGGCAACCCCTCCACTTT. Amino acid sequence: CASSEDRWQPLHF.

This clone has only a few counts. CDR3 sequence (DNA): TGTGCCAGCAGTTACTTAGACAGGGCCCAAGAGACCCAGTACTTC. This encodes CASSYLDRAQETQYF. V gene TRBV6-5 combines with J gene TRBJ2-5, with 7 bases matching TRBD1. The germline CDR1 and CDR2 sequences are MNHEY and SVGAGI. The CDR3 totals 15 residues. The V gene end was trimmed by 1 base and the J gene end by 1 base; junction bases not matched to a gene: 3.

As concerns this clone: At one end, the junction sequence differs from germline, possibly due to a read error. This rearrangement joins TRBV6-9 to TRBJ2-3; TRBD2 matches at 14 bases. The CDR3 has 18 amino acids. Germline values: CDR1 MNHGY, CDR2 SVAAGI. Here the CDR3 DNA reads TGTGCCAGCAGCCTGGGACTAGCGGGGGCCAACCCCACAAATACGCAGTATTTT. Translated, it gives CASSLGLAGANPTNTQYF.

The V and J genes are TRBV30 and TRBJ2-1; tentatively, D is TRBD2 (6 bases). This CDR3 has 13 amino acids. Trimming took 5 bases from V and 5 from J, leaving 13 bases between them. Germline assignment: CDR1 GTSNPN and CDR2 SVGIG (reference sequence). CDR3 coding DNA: TGTGCCTGGGATTTCGGGGGAGACAATGAGCAGTTCTTC. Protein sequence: CAWDFGGDNEQFF.

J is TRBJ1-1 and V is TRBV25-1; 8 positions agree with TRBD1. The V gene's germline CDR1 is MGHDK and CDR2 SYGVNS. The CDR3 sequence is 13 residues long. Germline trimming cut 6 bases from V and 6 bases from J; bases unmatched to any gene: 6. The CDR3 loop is CASRRTGPSEAFF. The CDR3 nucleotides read TGTGCCAGCAGGAGGACAGGGCCATCTGAAGCTTTCTTT.

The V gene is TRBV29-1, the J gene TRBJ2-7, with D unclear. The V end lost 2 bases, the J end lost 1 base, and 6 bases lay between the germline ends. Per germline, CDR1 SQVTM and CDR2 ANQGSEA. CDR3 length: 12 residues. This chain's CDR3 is CSVELQSYEQYF. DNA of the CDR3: TGCAGCGTTGAACTCCAGTCCTACGAGCAGTACTTC.